Described below is a single T cell receptor beta chain sequence and its context. The antigen is unknown. The entry originates in a study of cytomegalovirus exposure and HLA in healthy donors. With V trimmed by 3 bases and J by 1 base, 3 bases remained unmatched. This CDR3 has 15 amino acids. CDR1 and CDR2 from the germline V gene are ENHRY and SYGVKD. PCR primers comprised 60 Vbeta and 13 Jbeta primers. Repertoires were generated with immunoSEQ multiplex PCR, while TCRdb's copy carries only in-frame clones and drops some. Here the sample spans 120,000 or so clones, 70% to 80% being singletons. Overall study findings and caveats: Follow-up analysis seemed to connect common viral pathogens with several of the most significant clusters identified. Being productive about 90% or about 30% of the time was typical of most TCR beta V segments in an earlier analysis.

The rearrangement uses TRBV10-3 and TRBJ2-4; 7 positions match TRBD1. The sequence was collected from a woman aged 40 to 49 in good health and CMV-seropositive. The material sequenced was PBMCs. CDR3 in amino acids: CAISDLTGAKNIQYF. Here the CDR3 DNA reads TGTGCCATCAGTGACCTGACAGGGGCCAAAAACATTCAGTACTTC.